Listed below are T cell receptor beta chains from one sample, sequenced in a study of patients and donors after allogeneic stem cell transplantation. TCRdb passed the RT-PCR reads through MiXCR, listing each CDR3 protein once. The data show about 160,000 distinct CDR3 sequences, 30% seen once. Sequencing input: blood, either unsorted or a sorted T cell fraction (not recorded which). These TCRs come from a human donor who was either an allogeneic HSCT recipient or a stem cell or donor lymphocyte infusion donor (not recorded which). It is not recorded whose cells these are; they may come from a transplant donor. Each CDR3 is given with its conserved first and last residue. The D gene is left open where the match is weak. Only some rows state a clone size, as once, few, many or a class for expanded clones.

.	TRBJ2-2	TRBV7-2	.	CASSTWANTGELFF	TGTGCCAGCAGCACGTGGGCGAACACCGGGGAGCTGTTTTTT
few	TRBJ1-3	TRBV15	.	CATSSPLFTGNTIYF	TGTGCCACCAGCTCACCCTTATTTACTGGAAACACCATATATTTT
.	TRBJ2-3	TRBV14	.	CASSQGDSSTDTQYF	TGTGCCAGCAGCCAAGGGGATAGCAGCACAGATACGCAGTATTTT
once	TRBJ2-3	TRBV6-2/TRBV6-3	TRBD2	CASSWLQVTGGYTQYF	TGTGCCAGCAGCTGGCTACAGGTTACCGGGGGGTATACGCAGTATTTT
.	TRBJ2-7	TRBV7-7	.	CASSLADSYEQYF	TGTGCTAGCAGCTTAGCGGACTCCTACGAGCAGTACTTC
few	TRBJ2-1	TRBV3-1	TRBD2	CASSRGLAVNEQFF	TGTGCCAGCAGCCGTGGACTAGCGGTCAATGAGCAGTTCTTC
.	TRBJ2-7	TRBV5-1	.	CASSLDGNEQYF	TGCGCCAGCAGCTTGGACGGCAACGAGCAGTACTTC
.	TRBJ2-5	TRBV5-5	.	CASSLLSETQYF	TGTGCCAGCAGCTTGCTTTCTGAGACCCAGTACTTC
.	TRBJ2-7	TRBV10-3	.	CATGLSEQYF	TGTGCCACCGGCCTTAGCGAGCAGTACTTC
.	TRBJ1-1	TRBV29-1	TRBD1	CSVDGGGGTEAFF	TGCAGCGTTGATGGAGGGGGCGGCACTGAAGCTTTCTTT
.	TRBJ1-1	TRBV20-1	.	CSTLENTEAFF	TGCAGTACGCTAGAGAACACTGAAGCTTTCTTT
.	TRBJ2-3	TRBV25-1	.	CASSEFRVKDTQYF	TGTGCCAGCAGTGAATTCCGGGTAAAGGATACGCAGTATTTT
.	TRBJ2-5	TRBV25-1	TRBD2	CASSEYGLAGETQYF	TGTGCCAGCAGTGAATATGGACTAGCGGGAGAGACCCAGTACTTC
.	TRBJ2-2	TRBV7-7	.	CASSLEEGAGELFF	TGTGCTAGCAGCTTAGAGGAAGGAGCCGGGGAGCTGTTTTTT
.	TRBJ2-7	TRBV15	.	CATSRPQGIFYEQYF	TGTGCCACCAGCAGACCACAGGGTATTTTCTACGAGCAGTACTTC
.	TRBJ2-7	TRBV24-1	TRBD1	CATSDSTGGGEQYF	TGTGCCACCAGTGATTCTACAGGGGGCGGCGAGCAGTACTTC
.	TRBJ2-1	TRBV7-9	.	CAGVRRSSYNEQFF	TGTGCCGGGGTAAGGCGATCCTCCTACAATGAGCAGTTCTTC
.	TRBJ2-3	TRBV6-5	.	CASSYSASGTDTQYF	TGTGCCAGCAGTTACTCTGCTAGCGGCACAGATACGCAGTATTTT
few	TRBJ2-3	TRBV25-1	TRBD2	CASSELGPGGRITDTQYF	TGTGCCAGCAGTGAATTAGGTCCTGGCGGGAGAATCACAGATACGCAGTATTTT
.	TRBJ2-3	TRBV7-2	.	CASSLLYQLAPVSTDTQYF	TGTGCCAGCAGCTTACTTTATCAGTTGGCACCGGTGAGCACAGATACGCAGTATTTT
few	TRBJ2-1	TRBV5-1	TRBD2	CASSPTSGSSYNEQFF	TGCGCCAGCAGTCCCACTAGCGGCAGCTCCTACAATGAGCAGTTCTTC
.	TRBJ2-1	TRBV27	TRBD2	CASSSPRLAGVDEQFF	TGTGCCAGCAGTTCTCCTCGACTAGCGGGAGTCGATGAGCAGTTCTTC